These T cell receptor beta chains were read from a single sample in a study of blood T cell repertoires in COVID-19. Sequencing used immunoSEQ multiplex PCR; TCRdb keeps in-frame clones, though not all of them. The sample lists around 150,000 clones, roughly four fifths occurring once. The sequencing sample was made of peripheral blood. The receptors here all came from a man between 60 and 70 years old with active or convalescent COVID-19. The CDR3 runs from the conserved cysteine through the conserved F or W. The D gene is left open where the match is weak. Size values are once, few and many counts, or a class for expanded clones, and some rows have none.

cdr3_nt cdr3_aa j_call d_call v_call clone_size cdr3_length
TGTGCCAGCAGCCCCAGGACGGACAGGAACACTGAAGCTTTCTTT CASSPRTDRNTEAFF TRBJ1-1 NA TRBV2 once 15
TGTGCCAGCAGTGTCCGGCAGGGCGCCAACTATGGCTACACCTTC CASSVRQGANYGYTF TRBJ1-2 NA TRBV2 NA 15
TGTGCCAGCAGCCCTCCCGGGACACTTCGGGAGCAGTTCTTC CASSPPGTLREQFF TRBJ2-1 NA TRBV3-1/TRBV3-2 NA 14
TGTGCCAGCAATGGACAGCGACGCTCCTACGAGCAGTACTTC CASNGQRRSYEQYF TRBJ2-7 NA TRBV2 NA 14
TGCAGCGTAGCCGACAGTACAGATACGCAGTATTTT CSVADSTDTQYF TRBJ2-3 NA TRBV29-1 NA 12
TGCGCCAGCAGCTTGAGGGGCCAGGGCACAGATACGCAGTATTTT CASSLRGQGTDTQYF TRBJ2-3 NA TRBV5-1 NA 15
TGTGCCAGCAAGGGCCAGGGCCAGCGGGGGTACCAAGAGACCCAGTACTTC CASKGQGQRGYQETQYF TRBJ2-5 TRBD2 TRBV3-1/TRBV3-2 NA 17
TGTGCCAGCAACAAAGGAGCAAACAATGAGCAGTTCTTC CASNKGANNEQFF TRBJ2-1 NA TRBV7-9 NA 13
TGCAGTGCTAGTTCGGGACTAGCGGGGGGGGGAGATACGCAGTATTTT CSASSGLAGGGDTQYF TRBJ2-3 TRBD2 TRBV20-1 NA 16
TGTGCCAGCAGCTTGGCTAGCGGGACGTCCACCTACAATGAGCAGTTCTTC CASSLASGTSTYNEQFF TRBJ2-1 TRBD2 TRBV5-5 NA 17
TGTGCCACGGGGAGGGGGAGGGAGACCCAGTACTTC CATGRGRETQYF TRBJ2-5 NA TRBV3-1/TRBV3-2 NA 12
TGTGCCAGTAGTATCGAAGGGGGCACTGAAGCTTTCTTT CASSIEGGTEAFF TRBJ1-1 NA TRBV19 NA 13
TGTGCCAGCATAGTTGAGACGGGGATTGGAGCTTTCTTT CASIVETGIGAFF TRBJ1-1 NA TRBV2 NA 13
TGCGCCAGCAGCTTGGGGGAGGCCTACGAGCAGTACTTC CASSLGEAYEQYF TRBJ2-7 NA TRBV5-1 NA 13
TGTGCCAGTAGTACCAGTTCCCAAGAGACCCAGTACTTC CASSTSSQETQYF TRBJ2-5 NA TRBV19 once 13
TGTGCCAGCAGCTTAGTTGTTGCGAGGGAGCAGTACTTC CASSLVVAREQYF TRBJ2-7 NA TRBV7-2 NA 13
TGCGCCAGCAGAAGGGACAGGGGGCGCGACGGGGAGCTGTTTTTT CASRRDRGRDGELFF TRBJ2-2 TRBD1 TRBV5-1 NA 15
TGTGCCAGCAGCCCTAACGGGGGGAGGGAGCTGTTTTTT CASSPNGGRELFF TRBJ2-2 TRBD2 TRBV7-6 few 13
TGTGCCAGTAGTCGCGGGGCTAGCGGATTAAACTACGAGCAGTACTTC CASSRGASGLNYEQYF TRBJ2-7 TRBD2 TRBV19 NA 16
TGTGCCAGCAGCTTGGAGGCGGGGTGGGACGAGCAGTACTTC CASSLEAGWDEQYF TRBJ2-7 NA TRBV5-4 NA 14
TGTGCCACCAGCAGAGTAGGACAGGGGGTTGCAACTAATGAAAAACTGTTTTTT CATSRVGQGVATNEKLFF TRBJ1-4 TRBD1 TRBV15 NA 18
TGTGCCAGCAGTTATCGTCAGGGCCGGGAAAAACTGTTTTTT CASSYRQGREKLFF TRBJ1-4 NA TRBV6-5 once 14
TGTGCCATCAGTGAGCGGGAATTGACCTCCTACAATGAGCAGTTCTTC CAISERELTSYNEQFF TRBJ2-1 NA TRBV10-3 few 16
TGTGCCAGCAGTTACGCCCCCGACAGGTTCTATGGCTACACCTTC CASSYAPDRFYGYTF TRBJ1-2 NA TRBV6-5 once 15
TGTGCCAGCAGCGCAAATGCGGCGGGTCGGGATTCACCCCTCCACTTT CASSANAAGRDSPLHF TRBJ1-6 NA TRBV21-1 few 16
TGTGCCAGCAGCCCCCCCATTGTGAGCGAGCAGTACTTC CASSPPIVSEQYF TRBJ2-7 NA TRBV7-9 NA 13
TGTGCCAGCAGCTTGGGAGGGACTAGCACTTCCTACAATGAGCAGTTCTTC CASSLGGTSTSYNEQFF TRBJ2-1 TRBD2 TRBV5-4 NA 17
TGTGCCAGCAGCGCCGGGACAGGGCCAATTGGATCACCCCTCCACTTT CASSAGTGPIGSPLHF TRBJ1-6 TRBD1 TRBV25-1 NA 16
TGTGCCAGCATAGGAGGCGGCTACGAGCAGTACTTC CASIGGGYEQYF TRBJ2-7 NA TRBV6-6 once 12
TGTGCCAGCAGTTCCCGACGGGAAAAAGGTCAGCCCCAGCATTTT CASSSRREKGQPQHF TRBJ1-5 NA TRBV28 many 15
TGTGCCAGCAGCTTATCCCCTAGTAGGGGACAAGAGACCCAGTACTTC CASSLSPSRGQETQYF TRBJ2-5 NA TRBV11-1 NA 16
TGTGCCAGCAGTTTGGACAGGGGGCCTGCTGGAAACACCATATATTTT CASSLDRGPAGNTIYF TRBJ1-3 TRBD1 TRBV28 NA 16
TGCGCCAGCAGCTTTAAGAGGACAGGGGGGAATACCGGGGAGCTGTTTTTT CASSFKRTGGNTGELFF TRBJ2-2 TRBD1 TRBV5-1 NA 17
TGTGCCATCAGTGACTTAGGGCTAGCGGGGGATGAGCAGTACTTC CAISDLGLAGDEQYF TRBJ2-7 TRBD2 TRBV10-3 NA 15
TGTGCCAGCAGTGATGAATGGAGTGGCTACACCTTC CASSDEWSGYTF TRBJ1-2 NA TRBV2 NA 12
TGTGCCAGCGGCCTAGCGATAGGTCGTGAAAAACTGTTTTTT CASGLAIGREKLFF TRBJ1-4 NA TRBV28 NA 14
TGTGCCAGCAGTGAATATTGGGGGAGCGGGGAAAAACTGTTTTTT CASSEYWGSGEKLFF TRBJ1-4 NA TRBV6-1 NA 15
TGTGCCATCAGCCCAGGGGCCTCCTACGAGCAGTACTTC CAISPGASYEQYF TRBJ2-7 NA TRBV10-3 NA 13
TGTGCCAGCAGTGAAGGGGGAAGGGCGGGAAACGAGCAGTACTTC CASSEGGRAGNEQYF TRBJ2-7 NA TRBV2 NA 15
TGTGCCATCAGTGAGGCAAGCAGGGTTGGTGGCTACACCTTC CAISEASRVGGYTF TRBJ1-2 NA TRBV10-3 NA 14
TGTGCCAGCAGTTCACTGAGCTCTGGGGCCAACGTCCTGACTTTC CASSSLSSGANVLTF TRBJ2-6 NA TRBV28 NA 15
TGTGCCAGCATTATTACTAGCGGGACTTACAATGAGCAGTTCTTC CASIITSGTYNEQFF TRBJ2-1 TRBD2 TRBV2 NA 15
TGTGCCAGCAGTTCCGGACAGCCGAACACTGAAGCTTTCTTT CASSSGQPNTEAFF TRBJ1-1 NA TRBV28 NA 14
TGTGCCAGCAGTTTCGGGACAGGGGAATATGGCTACACCTTC CASSFGTGEYGYTF TRBJ1-2 TRBD1 TRBV5-4 few 14
TGTGCCAGCACCTCCGGCGGACTAGCGGGAGGGCCCCAGGTTCACGAGCAGTACTTC CASTSGGLAGGPQVHEQYF TRBJ2-7 TRBD2 TRBV28 NA 19
TGTGCCAGCAGTTACTCGGATAGCGGGGGTGCTGAGCAGTTCTTC CASSYSDSGGAEQFF TRBJ2-1 TRBD2 TRBV6-6 once 15
TGTGCCAGTTCAGGCGGGGGGGACTACAATGAGCAGTTCTTC CASSGGGDYNEQFF TRBJ2-1 TRBD2 TRBV19 NA 14
TGTGCCAGCAGCTTAAGGGGGGGGTCCAGCAATCAGCCCCAGCATTTT CASSLRGGSSNQPQHF TRBJ1-5 NA TRBV7-9 NA 16
TGTGCCAGCAGTTACGATTCAGGGTCGAACACTGAAGCTTTCTTT CASSYDSGSNTEAFF TRBJ1-1 NA TRBV6-5 NA 15
TGCGCCAGCAGCCAAACCCAGTGGGAGACCCAGTACTTC CASSQTQWETQYF TRBJ2-5 NA TRBV4-1 NA 13
TGTGCCAGCAGCCAATCAGGCAGGGGAATGTCTCAGCCCCAGCATTTT CASSQSGRGMSQPQHF TRBJ1-5 NA TRBV3-1/TRBV3-2 NA 16
TGTGCCAGCAGCTGGGGAGGAGGACATCGAGCTAACTATGGCTACACCTTC CASSWGGGHRANYGYTF TRBJ1-2 NA TRBV7-9 many 17
TGTGCCAGCAGTTACCTACAGCTGAACACTGAAGCTTTCTTT CASSYLQLNTEAFF TRBJ1-1 NA TRBV6-2/TRBV6-3 once 14
TGTGCCAGCAGCGTAGGGGCGGGAGCGGCAGATACGCAGTATTTT CASSVGAGAADTQYF TRBJ2-3 TRBD2 TRBV9 many 15
TGTGCCAGCAGCTTCCCGGGATCCGAGACCCAGTACTTC CASSFPGSETQYF TRBJ2-5 NA TRBV7-2 NA 13
TGTGCCAGCAGTGACGGGAGAGGGGTATACAATGAGCAGTTCTTC CASSDGRGVYNEQFF TRBJ2-1 NA TRBV25-1 NA 15
TGTGCCAGCTCACCGGGCAGTCACAATGAGCAGTTCTTC CASSPGSHNEQFF TRBJ2-1 NA TRBV18 few 13
TGTGCACCATTCGACAGGGTCTCTGGAAACACCATATATTTT CAPFDRVSGNTIYF TRBJ1-3 NA TRBV21-1 NA 14
TGTGCCAGCAGCCACGCCAGGGAACTTTCACCCCTCCACTTT CASSHARELSPLHF TRBJ1-6 NA TRBV11-2 many 14